The 17 T cell receptor beta chains given below trace back to one sample, sequenced in a study of CD4 T cells in relation to SARS-CoV-2 and coronaviruses. TCRdb's table, derived via immunoSEQ multiplex PCR, lists solely in-frame clones and lacks some. The sample contains tens of thousands of clones, 80% to 90% of which appear only once. The material sequenced was memory CD4+ T cells from PBMCs. These receptors came from an adult with COVID-19.

The rearrangement joins TRBV28 to TRBJ2-4; D could derive from TRBD1 or TRBD2 (6 bases each). The CDR3 consists of 16 residues. Germline loops: CDR1 MDHEN, CDR2 SYDVKM. The V gene lost 9 bases and the J gene lost 0 bases, with 18 bases spanning the gap. CDR3 coding DNA: TGTGCCAGTCAACCTAGGGGGGTTATAGCCAAAAACATTCAGTACTTC. Protein sequence: CASQPRGVIAKNIQYF.

The chain has TRBV4-1 and TRBJ2-3; 11 bases map to TRBD2. This CDR3 has 15 residues. Per the germline V gene, CDR1 is MGHRA and CDR2 is YSYEKL. J gave up 6 bases and V 5 bases, and 7 bases lay outside the gene matches. CDR3: CASSSGLADPDTQYF. The DNA for the CDR3 is TGCGCCAGCAGCTCGGGACTAGCGGACCCGGATACGCAGTATTTT.

The V and J genes are TRBV7-9 and TRBJ2-1; 7 nucleotides line up with TRBD2. This CDR3 comprises 16 residues. The V gene's germline CDR1 is SEHNR and CDR2 FQNEAQ (reference sequence). V dropped 5 bases and J dropped 9; count of bases not matched to a gene: 16. CDR3 sequence reads: CASSPWIEGGRVEQFF. Here the CDR3 DNA reads TGTGCCAGCAGCCCCTGGATCGAGGGAGGGAGGGTTGAGCAGTTCTTC.

This clone was recorded only once. The V and J genes are TRBV21-1 and TRBJ2-3; no check of the table's D call, TRBD2, against the DNA was made. TRBV21-1 is a listed pseudogene. The CDR3 sequence is 17 residues long. The CDR3 loop is CASSKAGRVVSPDTQYF. The CDR3 region has the DNA TGTGCCAGCAGCAAAGCAGGGAGGGTCGTTTCCCCAGATACGCAGTATTTT.

The rearrangement links TRBV15 to TRBJ2-1, with 7 bases lining up with TRBD2. Germline lookup yields CDR1 LNHNV and CDR2 YYDKDF (reference sequence). The junction had 2 bases not matched to a gene; V was cut back by 1 base and J by 5 bases. The CDR3 consists of 14 residues. The CDR3 DNA follows: TGTGCCACCAGCAGAGGAGGGAGGGACAATGAGCAGTTCTTC. Its translation is CATSRGGRDNEQFF.

The V and J genes are TRBV12-5 and TRBJ2-2; D uncertain. V was shortened by 7 bases and J by 5 bases, with 20 bases between the two germline ends. Germline loops: CDR1 LGHNT, CDR2 FRNRAP. The CDR3 runs to 16 residues. CDR3 sequence: CASALLVSPNTGELFF. The CDR3 region has the DNA TGTGCTAGTGCTCTCCTAGTCTCGCCTAATACCGGGGAGCTGTTTTTT.

The J gene is TRBJ2-7, the V gene TRBV4-3, with D tentatively TRBD1 or TRBD2 (5 bases each). CDR3 size: 17 residues. Germline V gene data show CDR1 as LGHNA and CDR2 as YSLEER. V was cut by 0 bases and J by 4 bases, with 19 bases left in between. DNA for the CDR3: TGCGCCAGCAGCCAAGATGTTCCCTCGGGACGAAGGTACGAGCAGTACTTC. It specifies CASSQDVPSGRRYEQYF.

This clone was found once. Within the sample, other DNA sequences also encode this same CDR3. The chain links TRBV7-9 to TRBJ2-3, with 11 bases that match TRBD2. Germline lookup yields CDR1 SEHNR and CDR2 FQNEAQ (reference sequence). V dropped 4 bases and J dropped 0; count of bases not matched to a gene: 3. This CDR3 is 16 amino acids long. CDR3 coding DNA: TGTGCCAGCAGCTCGGGACTAGCGGCTAGCACAGATACGCAGTATTTT. It yields the protein CASSSGLAASTDTQYF.

CDR3 nucleotide sequence: TGTGCCAGCAGCGCTCACGGACAGGGTTCCTACAATGAGCAGTTCTTC. Residues: CASSAHGQGSYNEQFF. The rearrangement uses TRBV2 and TRBJ2-1; 8 bases line up with TRBD1. Germline CDR1 reads SNHLY; CDR2 reads FYNNEI. The J segment lost 1 base and the V segment lost 6 bases, leaving 8 bases of the junction unmatched. The CDR3 consists of 16 residues.

This chain links TRBV7-2 with TRBJ2-3, with D unclear. The germline V gene encodes CDR1 SGHTA and CDR2 FQGNSA. Trimming cost V 5 bases and J 0 bases, with 3 bases left between them. CDR3 length equals 12 residues. The CDR3 protein is CASSVSTDTQYF. As DNA, the CDR3 is TGTGCCAGCAGCGTGAGCACAGATACGCAGTATTTT.

This chain connects TRBV6-4 to TRBJ2-2; 9 bases agree with TRBD2. The CDR3 has 15 residues. Germline trimming cut 2 bases from V and 3 bases from J; bases unmatched to any gene: 1. Germline values: CDR1 MRHNA, CDR2 SNTAGT. CDR3: CASSDGGRDTGELFF. The CDR3 coding sequence is TGTGCCAGCAGTGACGGCGGGAGGGACACCGGGGAGCTGTTTTTT.

The chain carries TRBV10-3 and TRBJ2-5; 7 positions agree with TRBD2. The CDR3 runs to 13 residues. CDR1 is ENHRY, CDR2 SYGVKD, per germline. V dropped 2 bases and J dropped 4; count of bases not matched to a gene: 1. CDR3 protein: CAISEIAGETQYF. As DNA, the CDR3 is TGTGCCATCAGTGAGATAGCGGGAGAGACCCAGTACTTC.

The chain links TRBV24-1 to TRBJ1-2, with 9 bases fitting TRBD1. Looked up from germline, CDR1 is KGHDR and CDR2 is SFDVKD. V lost 7 bases, J lost 8 bases, and 7 bases stayed unmatched. The CDR3 sequence is 13 residues long. The DNA for the CDR3 is TGTGCCACCAGGCAGGGACAGGGCGGAGGCTACACCTTC. This sequence encodes CATRQGQGGGYTF.

This chain links TRBV7-2 with TRBJ2-2; D call uncertain. Germline assignment: CDR1 SGHTA and CDR2 FQGNSA. Trimming stripped 2 bases from V and 3 bases from J, with 16 bases between. CDR3 length equals 17 residues. The DNA for the CDR3 is TGTGCCAGCAGCTTAAGAATTAGGAATGGGGACACCGGGGAGCTGTTTTTT. This codes for CASSLRIRNGDTGELFF.

This clone was detected only once. V gene TRBV7-2 combines with J gene TRBJ1-1, with D perhaps TRBD1 (5 bases). There are 13 residues in the CDR3. Trimming took 5 bases from V and 1 from J, leaving 8 bases between them. The germline V gene has CDR1 SGHTA and CDR2 FQGNSA. CDR3 DNA: TGTGCCAGCAGCCGACAGCCGAACACTGAAGCTTTCTTT. Translation gives CASSRQPNTEAFF.

The chain recombines TRBV7-2 with TRBJ1-4; possibly TRBD1 for D (5 bases). V was pared by 4 bases and J by 6 bases, with 15 bases between. Germline-derived CDR1 and CDR2 are SGHTA and FQGNSA. This CDR3 contains 15 residues. CDR3 loop: CASSYYGGVDEKLFF. For the CDR3, the DNA is TGTGCCAGCAGCTATTATGGGGGGGTCGATGAAAAACTGTTTTTT.

The genes are TRBV29-1 and TRBJ2-7; the match to TRBD2 covers 10 bases. Germline CDR1 SQVTM, CDR2 ANQGSEA. V gave up 8 bases and J gave up 6 bases; unmatched junction bases: 10. This CDR3 has 13 amino acids. The CDR3 spells CSTKKREGREQYF. CDR3 nucleotide sequence: TGCAGCACCAAGAAGCGGGAGGGCCGCGAGCAGTACTTC.